Here is one T cell receptor (beta chain) with its context. What it binds is unknown. These data belong to a study of cytomegalovirus exposure and HLA in healthy donors. Study context: An early data release held 75 million to 100 million unique TCRs from HLA-typed donors.

The length of the CDR3 is 13 residues. Trimming cost V 4 bases and J 2 bases, with 8 bases left between them. Germline V gives CDR1 SGHNT, CDR2 YYREEE (reference sequence). Points from the study as a whole: A prior analysis recorded that most TCR beta V segments were productive about 90% or about 30% of the time.

The PCR contained 60 Vbeta and 13 Jbeta primers. In the authors' workflow: Approximately 9.9 million shared chains were among the 80 million or so unique TCR beta chains that a later analysis counted. This table comes from immunoSEQ multiplex PCR, and its TCRdb copy is limited to in-frame clones, with some not included. D and trimming were read from the DNA, whereas the V and J calls and clone size are those reported in that table. The repertoire holds approximately 170,000 clones, approximately 80% seen once, with about 2.6% in the top ten. Sequencing was carried out using PBMCs. The chain combines TRBV5-4 with TRBJ2-3; no clear D gene. The source is a middle-aged woman in good health and CMV-seropositive. CDR3 protein: CASSLSNTDTQYF. In DNA form, the CDR3 reads TGTGCCAGCAGCCTGAGCAACACAGATACGCAGTATTTT.